This paragraph covers one T cell receptor beta chain sequence. The data were obtained in a study of blood T cell repertoires in COVID-19. The CDR3 has 18 amino acids. The V and J ends lost 4 bases and 6 bases, in that order; junction bases with no gene match: 13. CDR1 SGHNT and CDR2 YYREEE come from the germline V gene (reference sequence). How the authors handled the data: Using reference gene primer amplification, nucleated cell counts were estimated. The method was immunoSEQ multiplex PCR; TCRdb's version includes in-frame clones alone and lacks a portion of them. The V and J calls and clone size come from that table; D and trimming were worked out from the DNA. The sample holds about 290,000 clones; around 85% are singletons and the top ten take around 4.5%.

This TCR derives from a woman between 50 and 59 years old with active or convalescent COVID-19. The source material was peripheral blood. The V and J genes are TRBV5-4 and TRBJ2-2, with 12 bases aligning to TRBD2. The CDR3 region has the DNA TGTGCCAGCAGCCCCCAGCTGGCTAGCGGGAGGGTTGCCGGGGAGCTGTTTTTT. Residues: CASSPQLASGRVAGELFF.